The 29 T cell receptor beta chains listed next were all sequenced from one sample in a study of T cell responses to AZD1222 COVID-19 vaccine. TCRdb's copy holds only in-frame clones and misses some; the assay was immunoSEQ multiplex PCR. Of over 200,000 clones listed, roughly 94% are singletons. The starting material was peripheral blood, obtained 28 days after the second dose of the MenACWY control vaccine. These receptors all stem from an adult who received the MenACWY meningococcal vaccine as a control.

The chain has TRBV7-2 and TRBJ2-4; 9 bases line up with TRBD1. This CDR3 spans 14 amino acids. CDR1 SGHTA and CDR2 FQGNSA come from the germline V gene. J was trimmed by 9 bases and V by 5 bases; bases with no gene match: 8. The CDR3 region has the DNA TGTGCCAGCAGCCGGGACAGGGAAGCGGCCATTCAGTACTTC. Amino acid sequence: CASSRDREAAIQYF. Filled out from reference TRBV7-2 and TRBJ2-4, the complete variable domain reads GAGVSQSPSNKVTEKGKDVELRCDPISGHTALYWYRQSLGQGLEFLIYFQGNSAPDKSGLPSDRFSAERTGGSVSTLTIQRTQQEDSAVYLCASSRDREAAIQYFGAGTRLSVL.

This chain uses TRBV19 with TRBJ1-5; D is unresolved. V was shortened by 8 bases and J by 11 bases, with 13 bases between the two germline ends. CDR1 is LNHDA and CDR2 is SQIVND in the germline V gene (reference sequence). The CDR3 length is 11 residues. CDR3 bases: TGTGCCAGTCTCTACCCTCCCACCCAGCATTTT. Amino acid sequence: CASLYPPTQHF.

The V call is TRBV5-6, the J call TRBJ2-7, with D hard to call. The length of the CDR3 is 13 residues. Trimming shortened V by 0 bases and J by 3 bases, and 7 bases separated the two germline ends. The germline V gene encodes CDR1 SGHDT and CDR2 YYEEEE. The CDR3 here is CASSLVSYYEQYF. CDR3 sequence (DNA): TGTGCCAGCAGCTTGGTATCTTACTACGAGCAGTACTTC.

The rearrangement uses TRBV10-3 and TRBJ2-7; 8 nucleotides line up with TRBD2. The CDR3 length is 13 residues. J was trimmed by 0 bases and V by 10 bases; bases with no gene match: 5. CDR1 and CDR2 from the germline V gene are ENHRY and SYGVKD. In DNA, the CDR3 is TGTGCCACCCTCAGCGGGGGCTCCTACGAGCAGTACTTC. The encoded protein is CATLSGGSYEQYF.

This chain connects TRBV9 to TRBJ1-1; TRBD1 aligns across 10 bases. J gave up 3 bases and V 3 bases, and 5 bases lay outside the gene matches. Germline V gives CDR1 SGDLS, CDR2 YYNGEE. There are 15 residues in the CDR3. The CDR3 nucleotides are TGTGCCAGCAGCGGATCCGGGACAGGGGACACTGAAGCTTTCTTT. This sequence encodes CASSGSGTGDTEAFF.

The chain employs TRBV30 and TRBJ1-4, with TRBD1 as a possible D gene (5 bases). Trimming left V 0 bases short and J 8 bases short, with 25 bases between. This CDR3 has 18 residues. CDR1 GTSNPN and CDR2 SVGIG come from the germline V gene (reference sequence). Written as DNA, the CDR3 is TGTGCCTGGAGTGTACGCGGCGCGTCGTCCAGGGCGGGGGAAAAACTGTTTTTT. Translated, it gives CAWSVRGASSRAGEKLFF.

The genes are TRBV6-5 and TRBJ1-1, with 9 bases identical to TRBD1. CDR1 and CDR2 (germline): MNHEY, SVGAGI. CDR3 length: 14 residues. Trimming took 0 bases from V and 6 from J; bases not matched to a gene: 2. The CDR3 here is CASSYSDRGSEAFF. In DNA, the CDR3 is TGTGCCAGCAGTTACTCAGACAGGGGGTCTGAAGCTTTCTTT.

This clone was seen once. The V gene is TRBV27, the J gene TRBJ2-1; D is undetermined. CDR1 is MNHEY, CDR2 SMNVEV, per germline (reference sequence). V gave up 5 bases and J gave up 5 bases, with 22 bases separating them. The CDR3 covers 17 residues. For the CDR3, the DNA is TGTGCCAGCAGTCTTTCCGTTCAAGCGCAGATACACAATGAGCAGTTCTTC. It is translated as CASSLSVQAQIHNEQFF.

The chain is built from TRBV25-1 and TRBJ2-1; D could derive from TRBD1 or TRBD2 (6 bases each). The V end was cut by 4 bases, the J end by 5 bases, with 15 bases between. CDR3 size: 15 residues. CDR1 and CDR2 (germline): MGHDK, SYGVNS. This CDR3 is CASSAAGEAHNEQFF. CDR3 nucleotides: TGTGCCAGCAGTGCCGCAGGGGAGGCCCACAATGAGCAGTTCTTC.

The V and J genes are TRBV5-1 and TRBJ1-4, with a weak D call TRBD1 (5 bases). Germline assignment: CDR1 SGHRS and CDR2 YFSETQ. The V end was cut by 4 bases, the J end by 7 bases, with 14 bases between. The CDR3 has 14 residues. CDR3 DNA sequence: TGCGCCAGCAGCCCAAGACAGAGGGGTGAAAAACTGTTTTTT. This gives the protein CASSPRQRGEKLFF.

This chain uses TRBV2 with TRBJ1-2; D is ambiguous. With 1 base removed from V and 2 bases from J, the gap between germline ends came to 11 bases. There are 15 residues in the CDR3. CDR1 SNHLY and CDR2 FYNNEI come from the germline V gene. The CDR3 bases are TGTGCCAGCAGTGAAGGGCCGGGCGCAAACTATGGCTACACCTTC. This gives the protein CASSEGPGANYGYTF.

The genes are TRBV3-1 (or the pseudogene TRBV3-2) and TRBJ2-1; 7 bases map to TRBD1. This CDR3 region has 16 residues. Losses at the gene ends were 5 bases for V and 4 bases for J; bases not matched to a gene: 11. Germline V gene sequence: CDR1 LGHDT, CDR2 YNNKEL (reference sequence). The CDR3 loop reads CASSSNRGIYYNEQFF. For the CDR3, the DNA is TGTGCCAGCAGCTCGAACAGGGGAATCTATTACAATGAGCAGTTCTTC.

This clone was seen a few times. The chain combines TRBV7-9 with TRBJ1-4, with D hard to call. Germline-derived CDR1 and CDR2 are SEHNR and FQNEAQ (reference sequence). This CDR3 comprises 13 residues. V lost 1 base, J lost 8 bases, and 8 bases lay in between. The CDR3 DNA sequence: TGTGCCAGCAGCTTAGTAGGCCCCGAAAAACTGTTTTTT. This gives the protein CASSLVGPEKLFF.

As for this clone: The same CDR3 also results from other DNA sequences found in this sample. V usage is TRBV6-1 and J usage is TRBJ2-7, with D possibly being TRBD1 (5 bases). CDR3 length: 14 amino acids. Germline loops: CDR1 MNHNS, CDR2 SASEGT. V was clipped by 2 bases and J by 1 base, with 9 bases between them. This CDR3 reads CASSELGQSYEQYF. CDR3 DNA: TGTGCCAGCAGTGAACTGGGGCAGTCCTACGAGCAGTACTTC.

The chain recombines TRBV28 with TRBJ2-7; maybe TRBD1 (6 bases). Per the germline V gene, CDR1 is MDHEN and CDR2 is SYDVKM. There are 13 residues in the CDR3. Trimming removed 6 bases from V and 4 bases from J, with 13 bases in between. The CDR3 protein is CASRGGGVYEQYF. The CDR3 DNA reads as TGTGCCAGCAGAGGGGGTGGAGTGTACGAGCAGTACTTC.

CDR3 in amino acids: CASSLGVAGQGSTYEQYF. The CDR3 DNA reads TGTGCCAGCAGCTTAGGGGTGGCGGGACAGGGTTCAACCTACGAGCAGTACTTC. The chain has TRBV7-6 and TRBJ2-7; 9 nucleotides agree with TRBD1. The trim removed 1 base at V and 2 bases at J, leaving 12 bases unmatched. CDR3 length: 18 amino acids. Germline loops: CDR1 SGHVS, CDR2 FNYEAQ.

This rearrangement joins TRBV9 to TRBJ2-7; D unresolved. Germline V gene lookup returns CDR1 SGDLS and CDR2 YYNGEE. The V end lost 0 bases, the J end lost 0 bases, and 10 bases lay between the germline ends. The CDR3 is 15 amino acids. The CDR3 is CASSVEGASSYEQYF. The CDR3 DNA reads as TGTGCCAGCAGCGTAGAAGGTGCGAGCTCCTACGAGCAGTACTTC.

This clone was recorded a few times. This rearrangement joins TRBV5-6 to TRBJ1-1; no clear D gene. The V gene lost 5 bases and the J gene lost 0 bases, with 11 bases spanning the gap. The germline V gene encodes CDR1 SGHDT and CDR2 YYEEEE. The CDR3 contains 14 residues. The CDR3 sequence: CASSRRMLNTEAFF. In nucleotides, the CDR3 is TGTGCCAGCAGTCGACGGATGCTGAACACTGAAGCTTTCTTT.

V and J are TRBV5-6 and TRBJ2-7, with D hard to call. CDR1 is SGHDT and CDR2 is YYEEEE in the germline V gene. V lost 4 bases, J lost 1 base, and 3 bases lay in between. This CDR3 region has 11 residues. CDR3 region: CASSGSYEQYF. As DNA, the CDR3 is TGTGCCAGCAGCGGTTCCTACGAGCAGTACTTC.

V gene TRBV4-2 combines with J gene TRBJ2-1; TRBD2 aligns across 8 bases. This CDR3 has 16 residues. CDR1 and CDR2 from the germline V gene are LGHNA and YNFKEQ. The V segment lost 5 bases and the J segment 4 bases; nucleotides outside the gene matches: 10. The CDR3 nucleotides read TGTGCCAGCAGCAAGGCGGAACCTAGCGGGTACAATGAGCAGTTCTTC. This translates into CASSKAEPSGYNEQFF.

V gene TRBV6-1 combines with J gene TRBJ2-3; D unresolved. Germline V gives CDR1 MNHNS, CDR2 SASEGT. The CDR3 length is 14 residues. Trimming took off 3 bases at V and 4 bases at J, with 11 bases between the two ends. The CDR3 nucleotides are TGTGCCAGCAGTGATGTCCAACGTGCAGATACGCAGTATTTT. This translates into CASSDVQRADTQYF.

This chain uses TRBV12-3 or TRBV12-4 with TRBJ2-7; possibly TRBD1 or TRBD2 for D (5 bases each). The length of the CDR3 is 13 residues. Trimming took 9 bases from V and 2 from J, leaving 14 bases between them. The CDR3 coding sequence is TGTGCCAGTTCCGGGACGGATCCCTACGAGCAGTACTTC. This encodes CASSGTDPYEQYF.

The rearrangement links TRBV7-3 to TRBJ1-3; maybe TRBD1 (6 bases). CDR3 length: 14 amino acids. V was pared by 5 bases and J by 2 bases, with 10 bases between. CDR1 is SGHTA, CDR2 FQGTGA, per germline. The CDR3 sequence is CASSPGQTGNTIYF. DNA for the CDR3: TGTGCCAGCAGCCCCGGACAGACTGGAAACACCATATATTTT.

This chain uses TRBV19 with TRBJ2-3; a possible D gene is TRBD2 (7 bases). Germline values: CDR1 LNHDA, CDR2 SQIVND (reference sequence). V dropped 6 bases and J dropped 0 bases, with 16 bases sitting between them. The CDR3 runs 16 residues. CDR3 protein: CASRTRGGVSTDTQYF. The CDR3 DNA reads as TGTGCCAGTAGGACCAGGGGAGGGGTGAGCACAGATACGCAGTATTTT. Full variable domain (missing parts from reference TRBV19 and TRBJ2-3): DGGITQSPKYLFRKEGQNVTLSCEQNLNHDAMYWYRQDPGQGLRLIYYSQIVNDFQKGDIAEGYSVSREKKESFPLTVTSAQKNPTAFYLCASRTRGGVSTDTQYFGPGTRLTVL.

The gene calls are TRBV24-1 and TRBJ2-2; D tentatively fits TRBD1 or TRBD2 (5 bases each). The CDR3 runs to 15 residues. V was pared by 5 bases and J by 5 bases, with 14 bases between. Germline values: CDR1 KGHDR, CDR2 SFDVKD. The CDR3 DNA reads TGTGCCACCAGTGCTATCAGGGACGATACCGGGGAGCTGTTTTTT. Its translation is CATSAIRDDTGELFF.

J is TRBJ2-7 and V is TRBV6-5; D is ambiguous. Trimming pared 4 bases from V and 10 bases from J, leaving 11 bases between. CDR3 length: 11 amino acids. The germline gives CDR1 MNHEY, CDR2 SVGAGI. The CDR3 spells CASSSGPYQYF. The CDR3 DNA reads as TGTGCCAGCAGTTCTGGACCATATCAGTACTTC.

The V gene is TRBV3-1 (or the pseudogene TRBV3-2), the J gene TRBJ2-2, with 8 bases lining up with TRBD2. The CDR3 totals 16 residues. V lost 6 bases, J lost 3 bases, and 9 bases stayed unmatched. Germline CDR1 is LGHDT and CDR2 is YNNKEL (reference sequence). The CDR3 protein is CASSGWEREYTGELFF. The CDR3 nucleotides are TGTGCCAGCAGTGGGTGGGAGCGGGAGTACACCGGGGAGCTGTTTTTT.

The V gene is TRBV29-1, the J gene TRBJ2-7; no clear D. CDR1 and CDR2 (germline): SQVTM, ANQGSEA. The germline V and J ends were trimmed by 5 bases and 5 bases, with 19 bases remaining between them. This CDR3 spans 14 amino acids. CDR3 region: CSVRPADGPNEQYF. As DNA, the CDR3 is TGCAGCGTTCGTCCAGCCGATGGGCCCAACGAGCAGTACTTC.

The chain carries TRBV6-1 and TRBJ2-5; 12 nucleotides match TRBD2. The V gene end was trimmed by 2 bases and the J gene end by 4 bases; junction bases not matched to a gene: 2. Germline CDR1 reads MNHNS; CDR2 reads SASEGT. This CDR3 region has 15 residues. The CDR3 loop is CASSELAGGSETQYF. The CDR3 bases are TGTGCCAGCAGTGAACTAGCGGGAGGGTCAGAGACCCAGTACTTC.